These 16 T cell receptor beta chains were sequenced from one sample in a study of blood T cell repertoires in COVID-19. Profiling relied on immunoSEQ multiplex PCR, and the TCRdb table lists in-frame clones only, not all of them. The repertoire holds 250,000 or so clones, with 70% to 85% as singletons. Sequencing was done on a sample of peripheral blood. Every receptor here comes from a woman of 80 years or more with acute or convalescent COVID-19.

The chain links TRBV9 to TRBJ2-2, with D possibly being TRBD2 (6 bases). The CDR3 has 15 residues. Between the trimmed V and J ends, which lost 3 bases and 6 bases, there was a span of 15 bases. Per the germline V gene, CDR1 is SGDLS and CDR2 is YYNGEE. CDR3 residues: CASSDRLEEAGELFF. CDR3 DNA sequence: TGTGCCAGCAGCGACCGACTAGAGGAAGCCGGGGAGCTGTTTTTT.

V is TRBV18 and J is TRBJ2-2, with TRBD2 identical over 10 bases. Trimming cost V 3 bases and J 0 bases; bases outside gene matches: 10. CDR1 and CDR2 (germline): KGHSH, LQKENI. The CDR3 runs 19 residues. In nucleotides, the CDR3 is TGTGCCAGCTCACCCTCACTAGCGGGAACTTCATCGAACACCGGGGAGCTGTTTTTT. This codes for CASSPSLAGTSSNTGELFF.

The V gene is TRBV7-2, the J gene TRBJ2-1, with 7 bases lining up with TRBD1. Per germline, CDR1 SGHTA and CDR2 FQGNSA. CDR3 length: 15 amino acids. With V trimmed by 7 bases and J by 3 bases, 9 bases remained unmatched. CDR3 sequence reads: CASKLRQGDYNEQFF. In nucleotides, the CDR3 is TGTGCCAGCAAACTTCGACAGGGCGACTACAATGAGCAGTTCTTC.

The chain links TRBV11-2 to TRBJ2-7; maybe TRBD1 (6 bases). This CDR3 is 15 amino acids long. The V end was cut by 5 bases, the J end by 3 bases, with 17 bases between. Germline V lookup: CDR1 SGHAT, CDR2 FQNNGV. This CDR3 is CASSPIGQLNYEQYF. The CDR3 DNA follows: TGTGCCAGCAGCCCAATAGGACAGCTTAACTACGAGCAGTACTTC.

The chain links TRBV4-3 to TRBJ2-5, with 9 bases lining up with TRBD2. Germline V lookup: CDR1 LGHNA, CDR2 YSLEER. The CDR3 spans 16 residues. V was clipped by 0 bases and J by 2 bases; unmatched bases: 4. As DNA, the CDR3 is TGCGCCAGCAGCCAAGATGTGCTAGCGGGGCAAGAGACCCAGTACTTC. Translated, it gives CASSQDVLAGQETQYF.

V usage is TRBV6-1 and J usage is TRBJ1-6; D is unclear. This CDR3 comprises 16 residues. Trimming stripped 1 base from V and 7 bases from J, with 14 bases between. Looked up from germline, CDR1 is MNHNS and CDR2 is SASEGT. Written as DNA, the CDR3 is TGTGCCAGCAGTGAAGGGGCTCATGTTTTGAATTCACCCCTCCACTTT. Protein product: CASSEGAHVLNSPLHF.

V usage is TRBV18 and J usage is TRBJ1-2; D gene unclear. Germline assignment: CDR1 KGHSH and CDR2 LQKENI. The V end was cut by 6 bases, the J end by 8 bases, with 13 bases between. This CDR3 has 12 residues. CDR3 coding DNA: TGTGCCAGCTCCGCAAGTCCGGGAGGCTACACCTTC. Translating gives CASSASPGGYTF.

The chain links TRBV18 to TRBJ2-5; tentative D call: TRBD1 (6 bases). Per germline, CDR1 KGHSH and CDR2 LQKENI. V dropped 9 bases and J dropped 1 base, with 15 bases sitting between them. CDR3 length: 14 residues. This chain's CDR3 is CASRLDRTQETQYF. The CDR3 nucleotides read TGTGCCAGTAGATTGGACAGAACCCAAGAGACCCAGTACTTC.

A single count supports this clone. The CDR3 sequence is CASSVNQGQGNGYTF. The CDR3 DNA reads as TGTGCCAGCAGCGTCAACCAGGGACAGGGGAATGGCTACACCTTC. V usage is TRBV7-2 and J usage is TRBJ1-2, with 10 bases lining up with TRBD1. This CDR3 is built from 15 residues. From germline, CDR1 is SGHTA and CDR2 FQGNSA. J was trimmed by 6 bases and V by 5 bases; bases with no gene match: 9.

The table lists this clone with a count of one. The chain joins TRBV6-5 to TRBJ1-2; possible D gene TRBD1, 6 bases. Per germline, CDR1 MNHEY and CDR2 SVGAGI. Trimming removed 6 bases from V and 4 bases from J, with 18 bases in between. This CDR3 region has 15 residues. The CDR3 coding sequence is TGTGCCAGCAGCGTGGGCAGGGGAAATACCTATGGCTACACCTTC. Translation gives CASSVGRGNTYGYTF.

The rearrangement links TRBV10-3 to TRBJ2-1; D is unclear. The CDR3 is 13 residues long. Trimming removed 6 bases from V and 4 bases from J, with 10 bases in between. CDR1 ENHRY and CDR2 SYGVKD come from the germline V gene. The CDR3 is CAIRQTVYNEQFF. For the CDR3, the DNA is TGTGCCATCAGACAGACCGTATACAATGAGCAGTTCTTC.

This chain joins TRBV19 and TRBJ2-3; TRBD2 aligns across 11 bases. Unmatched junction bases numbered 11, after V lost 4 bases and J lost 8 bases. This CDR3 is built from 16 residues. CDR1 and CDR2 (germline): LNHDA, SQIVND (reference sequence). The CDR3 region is CASSTLIAGGFGTQYF. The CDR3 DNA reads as TGTGCCAGTAGTACCCTCATAGCGGGGGGGTTCGGTACGCAGTATTTT.

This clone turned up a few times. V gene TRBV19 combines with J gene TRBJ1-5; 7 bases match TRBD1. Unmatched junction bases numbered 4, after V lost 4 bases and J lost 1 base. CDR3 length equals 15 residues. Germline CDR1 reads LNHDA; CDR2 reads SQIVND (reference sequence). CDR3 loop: CASSTRDSSNQPQHF. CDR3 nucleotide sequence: TGTGCCAGTAGTACCCGGGACAGCAGCAATCAGCCCCAGCATTTT.

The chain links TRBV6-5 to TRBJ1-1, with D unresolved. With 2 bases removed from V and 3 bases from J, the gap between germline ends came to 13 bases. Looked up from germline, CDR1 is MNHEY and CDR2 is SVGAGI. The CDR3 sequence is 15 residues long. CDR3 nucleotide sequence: TGTGCCAGCAGTTACGCGCCCCGCGGGGACACTGAAGCTTTCTTT. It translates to CASSYAPRGDTEAFF.

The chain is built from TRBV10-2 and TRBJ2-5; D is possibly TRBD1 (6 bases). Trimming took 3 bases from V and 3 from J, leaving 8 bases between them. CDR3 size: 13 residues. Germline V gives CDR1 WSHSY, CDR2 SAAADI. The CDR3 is CASSDWTEETQYF. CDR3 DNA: TGCGCCAGCAGTGATTGGACAGAAGAGACCCAGTACTTC.

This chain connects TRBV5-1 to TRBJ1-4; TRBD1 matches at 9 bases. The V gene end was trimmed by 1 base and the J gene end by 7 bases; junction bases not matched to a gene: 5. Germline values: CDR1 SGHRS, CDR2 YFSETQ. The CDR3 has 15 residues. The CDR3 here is CASSLWGQGIEKLFF. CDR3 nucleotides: TGCGCCAGCAGCTTGTGGGGACAGGGAATTGAAAAACTGTTTTTT.